These T cell receptor beta chains were read from a single sample in a study of T-cell reconstitution after alpha-beta-depleted transplantation in children. TCRdb re-analysed the PCR reads in MiXCR, keeping a single row per CDR3 protein. The sample has a few hundred thousand distinct CDR3 sequences; around 15% are singletons. The sample here was PBMCs, mostly from graft donor cells, taken 360 days after TCRalphabeta/CD19-depleted stem cell transplant. All receptors derive from a boy younger than two who had a stem cell transplant for Wiskott-Aldrich syndrome, so the T cells may come from the graft donor. The conserved cysteine and the conserved F or W are not part of the CDR3 here. Part of the rows lack a size; the others show once, few, many or a class for expanded clones.

clone_size	v_call	j_call	cdr3_aa
.	TRBV3-1	TRBJ2-2	ASSQDMGGGLNTGELF
.	TRBV11-3	TRBJ2-3	ASSLGGFPSTDTQY
.	TRBV7-8	TRBJ2-3	ASSANRAMRTDTQY
.	TRBV5-1	TRBJ2-4	ASSPAQGENIQY
many	TRBV20-1	TRBJ2-1	SASRQSSYNEQF
many	TRBV6-1	TRBJ2-1	ASLERDGKNEQF
few	TRBV18	TRBJ2-7	ASSGPDTWTDEQY
.	TRBV3-1	TRBJ2-3	ASSQVEDTQY
few	TRBV19	TRBJ2-7	ASSTPAGGYEQY
few	TRBV29-1	TRBJ2-3	SVEDGGGSPSDTQY
few	TRBV11-2	TRBJ2-7	ASSLWFGPGQRSYEQY
.	TRBV23-1	TRBJ2-3	ARTTGGTDTQY
.	TRBV4-3	TRBJ2-7	ASSHVEGAYEQY
few	TRBV5-1	TRBJ1-2	ASSLGQLTNYGYT
.	TRBV12-3/TRBV12-4	TRBJ1-6	ASSPVSYNSPLH
few	TRBV12-3/TRBV12-4	TRBJ1-2	ASSYRFGYT
many	TRBV4-1	TRBJ2-4	ASSQSPSARPGGDIQY
.	TRBV15	TRBJ2-1	ATSRGRNGTSGKSRSYNEQF
.	TRBV20-1	TRBJ2-1	SASSGGRDNEQF
.	TRBV7-2	TRBJ2-1	ASSLPLYNEQF
few	TRBV12-3/TRBV12-4	TRBJ2-2	ASSPTDRVTGELF
.	TRBV3-1	TRBJ2-1	ASSQLAGEDEQF
few	TRBV10-3	TRBJ1-4	AISGTIGEKLF
few	TRBV13	TRBJ2-1	ASSHGTSGRGNEQF
many	TRBV27	TRBJ2-5	ASSKDRGIETQY
once	TRBV10-3	TRBJ2-1	AIKTGETNEQF
few	TRBV6-2/TRBV6-3	TRBJ2-2	ASSYSFRTGELF
.	TRBV7-2	TRBJ2-2	ASSLARSGTGELF
once	TRBV7-7	TRBJ2-5	ASSLSALQGTQY
.	TRBV28	TRBJ2-1	ASSLWVPDEQF
many	TRBV29-1	TRBJ2-1	SVPRDSIYNEQF
.	TRBV5-6	TRBJ2-7	ASSYLGPSYEQY
.	TRBV20-1	TRBJ2-7	SAARGLAGSEQY
.	TRBV27	TRBJ2-7	ASSSLGTGRYEQY
few	TRBV12-3/TRBV12-4	TRBJ2-1	ASQTGTGVYNEQF
.	TRBV12-3/TRBV12-4	TRBJ2-1	ASSFQTGRGGNEQF
few	TRBV6-1	TRBJ2-5	ASRVAGLAFGETQY
.	TRBV6-1	TRBJ2-7	ASTTGLAGPYEQY
few	TRBV24-1	TRBJ2-2	ATSARRENTGELF
.	TRBV19	TRBJ2-5	ASSIPLAGGGETQY
few	TRBV6-5	TRBJ1-4	ASSYWTGGEEKLF
few	TRBV28	TRBJ2-7	ASSLSNGGGISYEQY
.	TRBV5-1	TRBJ1-1	ASSLGTGGDTEAF
.	TRBV12-3/TRBV12-4	TRBJ2-1	ASSFKASCDEQF
few	TRBV9	TRBJ2-1	ASSPRFGLAGNEQF
.	TRBV5-1	TRBJ2-1	ASSFRLAGGTYNEQF
few	TRBV27	TRBJ2-7	ASSSITSGGYEQY
few	TRBV28	TRBJ2-3	ASSSLGQGTDTQY
.	TRBV5-6	TRBJ2-1	ASRPLAGAPYNEQF
.	TRBV6-1	TRBJ2-1	ASSERSGGPDEQF
.	TRBV6-2/TRBV6-3	TRBJ2-7	ASSYGQAYSYEQY
few	TRBV9	TRBJ2-1	ASSVTLASLRF
few	TRBV7-9	TRBJ1-5	ASSLGYSLRPQH
.	TRBV15	TRBJ2-3	ATSRVPRVKDTQY